This passage covers 15 T cell receptor beta chains from one sample sequenced in a study of blood T cell repertoires in COVID-19. Assay used: immunoSEQ multiplex PCR; TCRdb lists only in-frame clones, some missing. Of tens of thousands of clones detected, about nine tenths appear once; the ten largest clones hold 4.9%. Input material: peripheral blood. These receptors were obtained from a woman older than 75 with acute or convalescent COVID-19.

The chain has TRBV5-6 and TRBJ2-7; D unresolved. V lost 0 bases, J lost 6 bases, and 7 bases lay in between. Germline loops: CDR1 SGHDT, CDR2 YYEEEE. This CDR3 contains 12 residues. The CDR3 coding sequence is TGTGCCAGCAGCTTGGCCTCGGGCGAGCAGTACTTC. Residues: CASSLASGEQYF.

This clone was counted a single time. The chain joins TRBV5-1 to TRBJ2-5, with TRBD2 identical over 16 bases. This CDR3 has 16 amino acids. The junction had 2 bases not matched to a gene; V was cut back by 4 bases and J by 2 bases. CDR1 and CDR2 (germline): SGHRS, YFSETQ. CDR3 protein: CASSQGLAGGQETQYF. For the CDR3, the DNA is TGCGCCAGCAGCCAGGGACTAGCGGGAGGGCAAGAGACCCAGTACTTC.

This chain joins TRBV12-3 or TRBV12-4 and TRBJ1-1; the D gene is possibly TRBD1 (5 bases). V lost 5 bases and J lost 4, with 11 bases in between. The CDR3 covers 13 residues. Here the CDR3 reads CASSGRRVTEAFF. The DNA for the CDR3 is TGTGCCAGCAGTGGACGCAGGGTCACTGAAGCTTTCTTT.

In this sample, this clone turned up a few times. The chain is built from TRBV10-2 and TRBJ2-1; a possible D gene is TRBD2 (5 bases). The V end lost 5 bases, the J end lost 3 bases, and 11 bases lay between the germline ends. Germline CDR1 and CDR2: WSHSY and SAAADI. The length of the CDR3 is 14 residues. The CDR3, as DNA: TGCGCCAGCAGTAAGGCCGGGGTCTACAATGAGCAGTTCTTC. This gives the protein CASSKAGVYNEQFF.

The chain recombines TRBV6-2 or TRBV6-3 with TRBJ2-7; D is unclear. The CDR3 has 13 residues. Per germline, CDR1 MNHEY and CDR2 SVGEGT. With 4 bases removed from V and 4 bases from J, the gap between germline ends came to 11 bases. In DNA form, the CDR3 reads TGTGCCAGCAGTTCATTGCAGGTGTACGAGCAGTACTTC. This encodes CASSSLQVYEQYF.

The count of this clone is one. This chain links TRBV11-3 with TRBJ2-7, with 9 bases aligning to TRBD1. CDR3 length equals 11 residues. The germline CDR1 and CDR2 sequences are SGHNT and YENEEA. With V trimmed by 8 bases and J by 7 bases, 3 bases remained unmatched. CDR3 region: CASGQGYEQYF. In DNA form, the CDR3 reads TGTGCCAGCGGACAGGGGTATGAGCAGTACTTC.

The chain joins TRBV2 to TRBJ1-6, with TRBD1 matching over 7 bases. There are 15 residues in the CDR3. The V gene's germline CDR1 is SNHLY and CDR2 FYNNEI. V lost 7 bases and J lost 9; bases outside the gene matches: 12. CDR3 nucleotides: TGTGCCAGCACCAGTAACAGGGGCCAAGGTTCACCCCTCCACTTT. Its protein product is CASTSNRGQGSPLHF.

This clone was seen just once. V is TRBV3-1 (or the pseudogene TRBV3-2) and J is TRBJ1-1; 9 positions agree with TRBD1. The CDR3 runs 17 residues. Germline CDR1 and CDR2: LGHDT and YNNKEL (reference sequence). V was clipped by 2 bases and J by 2 bases; unmatched bases: 9. CDR3 amino acids: CASSQNRGLSTNTEAFF. The DNA of the CDR3 is TGTGCCAGCAGCCAAAACAGGGGGCTTAGTACTAACACTGAAGCTTTCTTT.

V gene TRBV7-8 combines with J gene TRBJ1-3, with 8 bases that match TRBD1. From germline, CDR1 is SGHVS and CDR2 FQNEAQ. The CDR3 is made up of 17 amino acids. V lost 1 base, J lost 3 bases, and 8 bases stayed unmatched. Here the CDR3 DNA reads TGTGCCAGCAGCTTAGTGGCACCGGGACAGGTTGGAAACACCATATATTTT. This encodes CASSLVAPGQVGNTIYF.

The chain links TRBV5-6 to TRBJ1-6; a weak D match, TRBD1 (5 bases). This CDR3 spans 15 amino acids. V lost 5 bases and J 1 base, leaving 10 bases between the germline ends. The germline V gene has CDR1 SGHDT and CDR2 YYEEEE. CDR3 in amino acids: CASSIQGSYNSPLHF. CDR3 nucleotides: TGTGCCAGCAGTATCCAGGGTTCCTATAATTCACCCCTCCACTTT.

V and J are TRBV5-1 and TRBJ1-1, with D hard to call. There are 15 residues in the CDR3. The ends were cut back, 4 bases at V and 8 bases at J, with 21 bases in the middle. The germline CDR1 and CDR2 sequences are SGHRS and YFSETQ. The CDR3 DNA sequence: TGCGCCAGCAGCCCCATTTCAGGCAGCCCCTTAGAAGCTTTCTTT. This gives the protein CASSPISGSPLEAFF.

The CDR3 DNA reads as TGTGCCAGCAGCCCCCTTGGGTGGGGCAGGGACTTGTACGAGCAGTACTTC. Its protein product is CASSPLGWGRDLYEQYF. The V call is TRBV2, the J call TRBJ2-7, with D possibly being TRBD2 (6 bases). CDR3 length: 17 amino acids. The germline CDR1 and CDR2 sequences are SNHLY and FYNNEI. The V and J ends lost 6 bases and 4 bases respectively, with 25 bases between them. The complete variable domain, with remaining parts taken from reference TRBV2 and TRBJ2-7, reads EPEVTQTPSHQVTQMGQEVILRCVPISNHLYFYWYRQILGQKVEFLVSFYNNEISEKSEIFDDQFSVERPDGSNFTLKIRSTKLEDSAMYFCASSPLGWGRDLYEQYFGPGTRLTVT.

The chain links TRBV30 to TRBJ1-1, with a possible D match to TRBD1 (5 bases). V lost 3 bases and J lost 1, with 9 bases in between. The length of the CDR3 is 13 residues. Germline CDR1 is GTSNPN and CDR2 is SVGIG (reference sequence). CDR3 region: CAWSLQENTEAFF. For the CDR3, the DNA is TGTGCCTGGAGCTTACAGGAGAACACTGAAGCTTTCTTT.

The chain couples TRBV1 to TRBJ2-7; the table assigns TRBD2, which was not confirmed against the DNA. TRBV1 constitutes a pseudogene. The CDR3 has 12 amino acids. CDR3: CTSNPWGGEQYF. CDR3 DNA: TGCACCAGCAACCCTTGGGGGGGGGAGCAGTACTTC.

This clone was detected only once. The V call is TRBV19, the J call TRBJ1-1; maybe TRBD1 (5 bases). Germline lookup yields CDR1 LNHDA and CDR2 SQIVND (reference sequence). The V end was cut by 4 bases, the J end by 0 bases, with 15 bases between. The CDR3 contains 16 residues. The CDR3 nucleotides read TGTGCCAGTAGTAGGGGGACTGGGGGAATGAACACTGAAGCTTTCTTT. Its translation is CASSRGTGGMNTEAFF.